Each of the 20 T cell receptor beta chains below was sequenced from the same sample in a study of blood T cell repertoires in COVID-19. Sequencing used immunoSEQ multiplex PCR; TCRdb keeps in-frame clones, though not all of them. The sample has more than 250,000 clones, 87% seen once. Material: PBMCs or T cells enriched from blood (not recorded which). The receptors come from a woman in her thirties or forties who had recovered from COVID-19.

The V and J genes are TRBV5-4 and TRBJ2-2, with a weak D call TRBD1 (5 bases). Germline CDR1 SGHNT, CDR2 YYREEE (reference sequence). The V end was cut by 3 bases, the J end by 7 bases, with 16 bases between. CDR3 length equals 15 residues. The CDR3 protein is CASSSASGLGGELFF. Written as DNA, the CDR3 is TGTGCCAGCAGCTCCGCCTCAGGGTTGGGCGGGGAGCTGTTTTTT.

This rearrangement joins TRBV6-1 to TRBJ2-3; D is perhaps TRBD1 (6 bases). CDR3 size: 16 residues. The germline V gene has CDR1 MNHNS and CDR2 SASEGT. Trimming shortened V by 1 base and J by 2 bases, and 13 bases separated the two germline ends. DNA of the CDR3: TGTGCCAGCAGTGAAGGGAAGGGGGTTTCCACAGATACGCAGTATTTT. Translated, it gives CASSEGKGVSTDTQYF.

The CDR3 region has the DNA TGTGCCAGAAGCTTTACGAGCGCTCCCATCTATGAGCAGTTCTTC. It translates to CARSFTSAPIYEQFF. The chain recombines TRBV5-3 with TRBJ2-1; D uncertain. TRBV5-3 is identified as an open reading frame with a role that is uncertain. Deletions cut 2 bases from V and 8 bases from J, with 17 bases between. This CDR3 comprises 15 residues.

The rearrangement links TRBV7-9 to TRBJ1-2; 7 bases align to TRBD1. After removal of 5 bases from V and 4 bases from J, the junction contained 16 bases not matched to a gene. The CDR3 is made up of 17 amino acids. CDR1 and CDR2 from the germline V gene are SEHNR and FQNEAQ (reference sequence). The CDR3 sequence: CASSVFPEQGLGYGYTF. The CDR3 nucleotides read TGTGCCAGCAGCGTATTCCCAGAACAGGGGCTCGGCTATGGCTACACCTTC.

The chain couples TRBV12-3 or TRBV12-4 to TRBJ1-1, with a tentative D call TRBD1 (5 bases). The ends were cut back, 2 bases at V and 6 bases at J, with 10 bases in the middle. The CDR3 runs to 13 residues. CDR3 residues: CASSLQGGAEAFF. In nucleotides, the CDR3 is TGTGCCAGCAGTTTACAGGGAGGGGCTGAAGCTTTCTTT.

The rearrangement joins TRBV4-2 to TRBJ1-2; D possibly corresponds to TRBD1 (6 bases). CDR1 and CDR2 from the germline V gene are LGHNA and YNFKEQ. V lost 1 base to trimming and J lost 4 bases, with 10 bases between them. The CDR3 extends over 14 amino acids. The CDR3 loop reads CASSQVGTIYGYTF. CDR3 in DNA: TGTGCCAGCAGCCAAGTCGGGACAATCTATGGCTACACCTTC.

CDR3 bases: TGCGCCAGCAGCCAAGATTTGTGGGCAGGGGGCAGCTTGAACACTGAAGCTTTCTTT. This gives the protein CASSQDLWAGGSLNTEAFF. This chain joins TRBV4-3 and TRBJ1-1; 8 nucleotides match TRBD1. This CDR3 is 19 amino acids long. Germline V gene sequence: CDR1 LGHNA, CDR2 YSLEER. The junction had 12 bases not matched to a gene; V was cut back by 0 bases and J by 0 bases.

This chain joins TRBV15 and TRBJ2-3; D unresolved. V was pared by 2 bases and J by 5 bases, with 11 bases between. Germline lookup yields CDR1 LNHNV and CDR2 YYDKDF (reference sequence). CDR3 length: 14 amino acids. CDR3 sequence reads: CATSRNSAKDTQYF. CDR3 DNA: TGTGCCACCAGCAGAAATAGTGCGAAAGATACGCAGTATTTT.

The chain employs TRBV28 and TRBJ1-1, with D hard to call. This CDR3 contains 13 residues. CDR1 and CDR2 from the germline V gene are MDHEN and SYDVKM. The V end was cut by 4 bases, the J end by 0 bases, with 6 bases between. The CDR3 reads CASSSPLNTEAFF. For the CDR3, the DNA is TGTGCCAGCAGTTCCCCTCTGAACACTGAAGCTTTCTTT. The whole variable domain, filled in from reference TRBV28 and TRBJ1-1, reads DVKVTQSSRYLVKRTGEKVFLECVQDMDHENMFWYRQDPGLGLRLIYFSYDVKMKEKGDIPEGYSVSREKKERFSLILESASTNQTSMYLCASSSPLNTEAFFGQGTRLTVV.

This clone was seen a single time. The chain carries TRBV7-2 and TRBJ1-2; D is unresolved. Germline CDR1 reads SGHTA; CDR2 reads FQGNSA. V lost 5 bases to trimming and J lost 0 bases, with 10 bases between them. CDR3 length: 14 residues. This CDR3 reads CASSPEHANYGYTF. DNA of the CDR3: TGTGCCAGCAGCCCAGAACACGCTAACTATGGCTACACCTTC.

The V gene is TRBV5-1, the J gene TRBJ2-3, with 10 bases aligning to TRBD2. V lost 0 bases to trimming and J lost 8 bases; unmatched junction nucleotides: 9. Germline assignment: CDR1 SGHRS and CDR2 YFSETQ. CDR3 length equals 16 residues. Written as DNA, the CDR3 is TGCGCCAGCAGCTTGGCCTTAGCGGGAGGATGGGTTACGCAGTATTTT. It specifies CASSLALAGGWVTQYF.

CDR3 amino acids: CASSLVLAGVETQYF. The CDR3 nucleotides are TGCGCCAGCAGCTTGGTACTAGCGGGAGTAGAGACCCAGTACTTC. V gene TRBV5-1 combines with J gene TRBJ2-5, with 11 bases lining up with TRBD2. In germline, CDR1 is SGHRS, CDR2 YFSETQ. The CDR3 has 15 amino acids. V lost 0 bases and J lost 4; bases outside the gene matches: 2.

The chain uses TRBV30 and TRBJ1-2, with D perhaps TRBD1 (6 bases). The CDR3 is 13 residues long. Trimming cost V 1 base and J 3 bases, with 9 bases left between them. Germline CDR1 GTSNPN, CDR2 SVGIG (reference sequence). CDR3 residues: CAWSEWTDYGYTF. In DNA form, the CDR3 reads TGTGCCTGGAGTGAATGGACAGACTATGGCTACACCTTC.

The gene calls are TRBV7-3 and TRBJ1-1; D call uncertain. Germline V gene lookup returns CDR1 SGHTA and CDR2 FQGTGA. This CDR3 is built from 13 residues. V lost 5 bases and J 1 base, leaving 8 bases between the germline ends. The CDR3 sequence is CASSPEGNTEAFF. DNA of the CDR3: TGTGCCAGCAGCCCGGAGGGGAACACTGAAGCTTTCTTT.

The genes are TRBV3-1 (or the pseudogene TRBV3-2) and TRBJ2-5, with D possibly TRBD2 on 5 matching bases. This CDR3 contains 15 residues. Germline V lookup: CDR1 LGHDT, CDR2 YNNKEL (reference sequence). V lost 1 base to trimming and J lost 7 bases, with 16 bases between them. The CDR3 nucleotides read TGTGCCAGCAGCCAAGTCCTAGCCGGGATAGGGACCCAGTACTTC. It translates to CASSQVLAGIGTQYF.

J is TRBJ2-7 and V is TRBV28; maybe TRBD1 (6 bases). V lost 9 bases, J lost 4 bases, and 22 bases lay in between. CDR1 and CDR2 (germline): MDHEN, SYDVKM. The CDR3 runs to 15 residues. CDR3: CASMFFSTGLYEQYF. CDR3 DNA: TGTGCCAGTATGTTCTTCAGCACAGGGCTATACGAGCAGTACTTC.

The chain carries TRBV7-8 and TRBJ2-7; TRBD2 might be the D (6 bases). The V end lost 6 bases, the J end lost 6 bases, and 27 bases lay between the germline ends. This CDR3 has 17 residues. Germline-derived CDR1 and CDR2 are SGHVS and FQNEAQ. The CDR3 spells CASRPTQWEALFSEQYF. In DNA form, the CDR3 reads TGTGCCAGCAGGCCGACCCAGTGGGAGGCCCTGTTCTCCGAGCAGTACTTC. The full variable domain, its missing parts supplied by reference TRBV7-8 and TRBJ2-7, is GAGVSQSPRYKVAKRGQDVALRCDPISGHVSLFWYQQALGQGPEFLTYFQNEAQLDKSGLPSDRFFAERPEGSVSTLKIQRTQQEDSAVYLCASRPTQWEALFSEQYFGPGTRLTVT.

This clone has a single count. CDR3 sequence (DNA): TGTGCCAGCAGCGTAGAGCCCGGACAGGGGGGTTGGGTTGGAAACACCATATATTTT. Translated: CASSVEPGQGGWVGNTIYF. The rearrangement links TRBV9 to TRBJ1-3, with 10 bases identical to TRBD1. Looked up from germline, CDR1 is SGDLS and CDR2 is YYNGEE. The CDR3 runs to 19 residues. J was trimmed by 3 bases and V by 0 bases; bases with no gene match: 12.

The CDR3 DNA reads TGCGCCAGCAGCGGACAGGGTGCTGGAAACACCATATATTTT. Translating gives CASSGQGAGNTIYF. The gene calls are TRBV5-1 and TRBJ1-3; 8 bases are shared with TRBD1. The CDR3 contains 14 residues. With V trimmed by 4 bases and J by 2 bases, 2 bases remained unmatched. Per the germline V gene, CDR1 is SGHRS and CDR2 is YFSETQ.

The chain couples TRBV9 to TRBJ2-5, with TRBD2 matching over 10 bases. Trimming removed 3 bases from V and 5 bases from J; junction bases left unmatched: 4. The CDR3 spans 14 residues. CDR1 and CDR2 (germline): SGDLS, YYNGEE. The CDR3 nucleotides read TGTGCCAGCAGCGCGACTAGCGGGCTGGAGACCCAGTACTTC. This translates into CASSATSGLETQYF.